The rows below give T cell receptor beta chains drawn from one sample of a study of OX40 agonist ivuxolimab in advanced cancers. TCRdb's table, derived via immunoSEQ multiplex PCR, lists solely in-frame clones and lacks some. The sample yields 55,000 to 90,000 clones, approximately 80% seen once. The starting material was CD4+ or CD8+ T cells sorted from blood, obtained in a trial of the OX40 agonist ivuxolimab. The receptor source for this set is an adult with an advanced solid tumor such as melanoma, head and neck, liver or kidney cancer. Both conserved end residues are part of each CDR3. A D gene is named only where the DNA matches it firmly. Clone sizes are given selectively: once, few, many, or a class where the clone is expanded.

J | V | size | D | CDR3 | DNA
TRBJ1-3 | TRBV6-6 | - | TRBD1 | CASSDDRVTGNTIYF | TGTGCCAGCAGTGACGACAGGGTTACTGGAAACACCATATATTTT
TRBJ2-3 | TRBV18 | - | TRBD2 | CASSPPRAGEATDTQYF | TGTGCCAGCTCACCACCAAGGGCGGGGGAAGCCACAGATACGCAGTATTTT
TRBJ2-6 | TRBV7-9 | few | - | CASSFSKASGANVLTF | TGTGCCAGCAGCTTTTCCAAGGCCTCTGGGGCCAACGTCCTGACTTTC
TRBJ1-2 | TRBV7-2 | - | - | CASSNGNLYGYTF | TGTGCCAGCAGCAACGGGAATTTGTATGGCTACACCTTC
TRBJ2-6 | TRBV5-8 | - | - | CASSLVTGYSGANVLTF | TGTGCCAGCAGCTTGGTAACCGGGTACTCTGGGGCCAACGTCCTGACTTTC
TRBJ2-7 | TRBV18 | - | TRBD1 | CASSTTGGNEQYF | TGTGCCAGCTCAACGACAGGGGGGAACGAGCAGTACTTC
TRBJ1-5 | TRBV2 | - | - | CASRAGTASNQPQHF | TGTGCCAGCAGGGCCGGGACGGCAAGCAATCAGCCCCAGCATTTT
TRBJ2-5 | TRBV11-2 | - | TRBD2 | CASSQRLAGAETQYF | TGTGCCAGCAGCCAACGACTAGCGGGGGCTGAGACCCAGTACTTC
TRBJ1-5 | TRBV7-6 | - | - | CASSFSGDQPQHF | TGTGCCAGCAGCTTTTCTGGGGATCAGCCCCAGCATTTT
TRBJ2-7 | TRBV6-5 | - | - | CASSQPGVGQYF | TGTGCCAGCAGTCAACCAGGGGTGGGGCAGTACTTC
TRBJ1-4 | TRBV4-1 | - | TRBD1 | CASSSTGGAALNEKLFF | TGCGCCAGCAGCTCTACAGGGGGCGCGGCCCTTAATGAAAAACTGTTTTTT